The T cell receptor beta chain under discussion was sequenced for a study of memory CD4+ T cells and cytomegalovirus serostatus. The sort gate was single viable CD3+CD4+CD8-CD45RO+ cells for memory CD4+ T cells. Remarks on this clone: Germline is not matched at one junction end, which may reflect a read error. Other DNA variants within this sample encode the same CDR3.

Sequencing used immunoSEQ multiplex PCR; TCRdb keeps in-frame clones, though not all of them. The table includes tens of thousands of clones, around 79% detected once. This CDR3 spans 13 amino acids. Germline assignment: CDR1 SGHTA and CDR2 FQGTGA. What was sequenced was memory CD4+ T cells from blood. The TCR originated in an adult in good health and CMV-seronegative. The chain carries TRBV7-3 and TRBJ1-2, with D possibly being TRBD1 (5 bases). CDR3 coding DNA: TGTGCCAGCAGCTTACCAGGGAACTATGGCTACACTTTC. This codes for CASSLPGNYGYTF.